The clone carrying this TCR beta chain was observed once. No antigen is known for it. This entry comes from a study of shared clonotypes between healthy human individuals. In germline, CDR1 is SGHVS, CDR2 FNYEAQ. The V end lost 0 bases, the J end lost 4 bases, and 6 bases lay between the germline ends. This CDR3 contains 13 residues. Study findings and constraints: Shared clonotypes: about 4.6% naive CD4, around 4% naive CD8, less than 2.5% memory CD4, roughly 0.4% memory CD8.

Deep level was the assay's run setting. The material for each subset, its genomic DNA, was split evenly across several immunoSEQ plates. The method was immunoSEQ multiplex PCR; TCRdb's version includes in-frame clones alone and lacks a portion of them. The sample carries about a million clones, approximately 77% recorded once. Sample: memory CD4+ T cells from PBMCs. The subset denotes: CD45RA-negative fraction. The TCR was taken from a man between 18 and 29 years old in good health. Some clones in this sample may be carry-over from other donors' samples. The genes are TRBV7-6 and TRBJ2-5; D is ambiguous. The CDR3 bases are TGTGCCAGCAGCTTAGCTGCCTCAGAGACCCAGTACTTC. This translates into CASSLAASETQYF.